This TCR beta chain appears in the sequencing data of a study of shared clonotypes between healthy human individuals. This CDR3 has 15 residues. The V gene's germline CDR1 is MNHNS and CDR2 SASEGT. V dropped 8 bases and J dropped 8; count of bases not matched to a gene: 14. Generated by immunoSEQ multiplex PCR, the TCRdb table keeps only in-frame clones and is missing some. The sample includes roughly 2.5 million clones, 90% to 95% of them seen just once. The sequence came from a man aged 18 to 30 in good health. The chain joins TRBV6-1 to TRBJ1-4; 7 positions match TRBD1. Input material: naive CD4+ T cells sorted from blood. The sample's subset: CD45RA+ positively selected. The CDR3 region has the DNA TGTGCCAGCTACGGACAGGCTAGCAAAGGGGAAAAACTGTTTTTT. Amino acids: CASYGQASKGEKLFF.